Below, one TCR beta chain is given with its context. What it binds is not known. The CDR3 is 19 amino acids. Germline lookup yields CDR1 SGHVS and CDR2 FNYEAQ. V dropped 4 bases and J dropped 2; count of bases not matched to a gene: 18. It was with 60 Vbeta and 13 Jbeta primers that the PCR ran. Per the original data handling: Later work found about 80 million unique TCR beta chains, with 9 million to 13 million shared. Generated by immunoSEQ multiplex PCR, the TCRdb table keeps only in-frame clones and is missing some. V and J calls and clone size are copied from that table; D and trimming were computed from the DNA. Found here are about 130,000 clones, around 72% of them singletons; the top ten hold 3.5% to 4.5%. This specimen comes from a study of cytomegalovirus exposure and HLA in healthy donors. In the study overall: Previous work identified roughly 110 million unique TCR beta sequences from some 170 million T cells. Study results and caveats: An Asian-associated ancestry cluster reportedly showed fewer N-insertions than the roughly 670-donor mean in a later analysis.

Material for sequencing was PBMCs. This clonotype was sampled from a young man in good health and CMV-seronegative. This chain links TRBV7-6 with TRBJ2-7; 9 bases match TRBD1. Written as DNA, the CDR3 is TGTGCCAGCAGCTGGGAAACCCGGGACAGGGCCAAGAATCCCTACGAGCAGTACTTC. Its translation: CASSWETRDRAKNPYEQYF. Using reference TRBV7-6 and TRBJ2-7 for the parts outside the CDR3, the full variable domain is GAGVSQSPRYKVTKRGQDVALRCDPISGHVSLYWYRQALGQGPEFLTYFNYEAQQDKSGLPNDRFSAERPEGSISTLTIQRTEQRDSAMYRCASSWETRDRAKNPYEQYFGPGTRLTVT.